A single sample is the source of the 20 T cell receptor beta chains below, sequenced in a study of shared clonotypes between healthy human individuals. Clones were sequenced by immunoSEQ multiplex PCR, and TCRdb holds only the in-frame ones, with some missing. The sample has roughly 500,000 clones; around 79% are singletons. The sequencing sample was made of PBMCs. The receptors stem from a woman aged 40-49 years in good health. Some clones in this sample may be carry-over from other donors' samples.

The chain links TRBV30 to TRBJ2-7; the D gene is possibly TRBD2 (6 bases). The germline V gene encodes CDR1 GTSNPN and CDR2 SVGIG (reference sequence). CDR3 size: 15 residues. V lost 0 bases and J 3 bases, leaving 15 bases between the germline ends. In nucleotides, the CDR3 is TGTGCCTGGAGTGTAGGGTTTGGGAGGTTCTACGAGCAGTACTTC. This translates into CAWSVGFGRFYEQYF. The whole variable domain, remainder taken from reference TRBV30 and TRBJ2-7, is SQTIHQWPATLVQPVGSPLSLECTVEGTSNPNLYWYRQAAGRGLQLLFYSVGIGQISSEVPQNLSASRPQDRQFILSSKKLLLSDSGFYLCAWSVGFGRFYEQYFGPGTRLTVT.

The chain has TRBV7-2 and TRBJ1-5, with D hard to call. The germline V and J ends were trimmed by 5 bases and 4 bases, with 15 bases remaining between them. CDR3 size: 15 residues. Germline V gene data show CDR1 as SGHTA and CDR2 as FQGNSA. CDR3 in DNA: TGTGCCAGCAGCCCAATGAACGGGGAAAATCAGCCCCAGCATTTT. As protein: CASSPMNGENQPQHF.

A word on this clone: A much more abundant neighbour one base away suggests this may be a read error. Other DNA variants within this sample encode the same CDR3. The chain employs TRBV7-2 and TRBJ2-3; D is unresolved. There are 13 residues in the CDR3. Trimming pared 1 base from V and 4 bases from J, leaving 6 bases between. In germline, CDR1 is SGHTA, CDR2 FQGNSA. CDR3 protein: CASSLGAADTQYF. The CDR3 nucleotides are TGTGCCAGCAGCTTAGGGGCGGCAGATACGCAGTATTTT. The whole variable domain, remainder taken from reference TRBV7-2 and TRBJ2-3, is GAGVSQSPSNKVTEKGKDVELRCDPISGHTALYWYRQSLGQGLEFLIYFQGNSAPDKSGLPSDRFSAERTGGSVSTLTIQRTQQEDSAVYLCASSLGAADTQYFGPGTRLTVL.

Notes on this clone: Other DNA sequences in the same sample also yield this CDR3. The gene calls are TRBV30 and TRBJ2-5; tentatively, D is TRBD1 (6 bases). Germline V gene sequence: CDR1 GTSNPN, CDR2 SVGIG (reference sequence). Trimming stripped 0 bases from V and 5 bases from J, with 10 bases between. This CDR3 region has 13 residues. DNA of the CDR3: TGTGCCTGGAGTGTAGGGGGTAGGGAGACCCAGTACTTC. Translation gives CAWSVGGRETQYF.

V is TRBV10-1 and J is TRBJ1-2, with TRBD1 identical over 8 bases. V shed 3 bases and J 7 bases; nucleotides not matched to a gene: 4. The length of the CDR3 is 13 residues. The germline V gene has CDR1 WNHNN and CDR2 SYGVQD (reference sequence). For the CDR3, the DNA is TGCGCCAGCAGTGACGGACAGGGTGGTGGCTACACCTTC. Amino acids: CASSDGQGGGYTF.

The chain links TRBV6-5 to TRBJ2-7; maybe TRBD2 (5 bases). Trimming cost V 6 bases and J 1 base, with 13 bases left between them. Germline V CDR1 and CDR2: MNHEY, SVGAGI. The CDR3 has 14 amino acids. The CDR3: CASRPRGSSYEQYF. CDR3 DNA sequence: TGTGCCAGCAGGCCACGGGGAAGTTCCTACGAGCAGTACTTC.

V usage is TRBV19 and J usage is TRBJ2-1; TRBD2 is a possible D gene (6 bases). Germline CDR1 LNHDA, CDR2 SQIVND (reference sequence). CDR3 size: 14 residues. Trimming pared 5 bases from V and 8 bases from J, leaving 16 bases between. The CDR3 DNA follows: TGTGCCAGTAGTCCCACCGGGGACTTCGATGAGCAGTTCTTC. As protein: CASSPTGDFDEQFF.

A few counts support this clone. The chain couples TRBV28 to TRBJ1-1; TRBD1 might be the D (5 bases). CDR3 length: 15 residues. Looked up from germline, CDR1 is MDHEN and CDR2 is SYDVKM. The V and J ends lost 5 bases and 3 bases respectively, with 16 bases between them. This CDR3 is CASSPPGDGHTEAFF. Here the CDR3 DNA reads TGTGCCAGCAGTCCCCCGGGGGACGGACACACTGAAGCTTTCTTT.

DNA for the CDR3: TGTGCTAGTGGTTTCCAGCCCTTACCGCTTTTGGGGGGAGGGACGATCCGCGATGAGCAGTTCTTC. Translated: CASGFQPLPLLGGGTIRDEQFF. The chain joins TRBV12-5 to TRBJ2-1, with 7 nucleotides matching TRBD2. Germline loops: CDR1 LGHNT, CDR2 FRNRAP. The CDR3 length is 22 residues. V lost 3 bases and J lost 8; bases outside the gene matches: 31.

The chain joins TRBV2 to TRBJ2-7; possibly TRBD1 for D (5 bases). This CDR3 contains 12 residues. Per the germline V gene, CDR1 is SNHLY and CDR2 is FYNNEI. Trimming removed 7 bases from V and 2 bases from J, with 9 bases in between. The CDR3 protein is CASKQGTYEQYF. CDR3 in DNA: TGTGCCAGCAAGCAGGGTACCTACGAGCAGTACTTC.

The V call is TRBV7-9, the J call TRBJ2-2; 9 bases map to TRBD1. In germline, CDR1 is SEHNR, CDR2 FQNEAQ (reference sequence). V shed 5 bases, J shed 4 bases, and the junction held 14 bases outside the gene matches. The CDR3 runs to 18 residues. CDR3 sequence (DNA): TGTGCCAGCAGCCCTTGGGGAGTGGACAGGGGAGGCACCGGGGAGCTGTTTTTT. Translated, it gives CASSPWGVDRGGTGELFF.

This rearrangement joins TRBV6-1 to TRBJ2-3; tentatively, D is TRBD2 (5 bases). Trimming stripped 6 bases from V and 3 bases from J, with 10 bases between. Germline-derived CDR1 and CDR2 are MNHNS and SASEGT. This CDR3 contains 13 residues. DNA for the CDR3: TGTGCCAGCAGGACCAGCGGAACAGATACGCAGTATTTT. It is translated as CASRTSGTDTQYF.

This rearrangement joins TRBV4-3 to TRBJ2-1, with 7 nucleotides matching TRBD2. Germline lookup yields CDR1 LGHNA and CDR2 YSLEER. The CDR3 consists of 15 residues. V lost 0 bases and J lost 5; bases outside the gene matches: 4. The CDR3 is CASSQDLAANNEQFF. CDR3 DNA: TGCGCCAGCAGCCAAGACCTAGCGGCCAACAATGAGCAGTTCTTC.

The chain uses TRBV19 and TRBJ2-2, with 7 bases that match TRBD2. V was clipped by 3 bases and J by 3 bases; unmatched bases: 4. This CDR3 is built from 15 residues. Germline V gene lookup returns CDR1 LNHDA and CDR2 SQIVND (reference sequence). CDR3 sequence: CASSMYLADTGELFF. The CDR3 DNA reads as TGTGCCAGTAGTATGTACCTAGCGGACACCGGGGAGCTGTTTTTT. The full variable domain, in which reference TRBV19 and TRBJ2-2 provide the parts outside the CDR3, is DGGITQSPKYLFRKEGQNVTLSCEQNLNHDAMYWYRQDPGQGLRLIYYSQIVNDFQKGDIAEGYSVSREKKESFPLTVTSAQKNPTAFYLCASSMYLADTGELFFGEGSRLTVL.

V gene TRBV6-1 combines with J gene TRBJ2-2; D gene unclear. V shed 1 base and J shed 3 bases, with 6 bases lying between them. This CDR3 has 14 residues. The germline CDR1 and CDR2 sequences are MNHNS and SASEGT. In DNA form, the CDR3 reads TGTGCCAGCAGTGAAGTGGGGTACACCGGGGAGCTGTTTTTT. It translates to CASSEVGYTGELFF.

This clone was counted once. The rearrangement uses TRBV27 and TRBJ2-3; 7 bases line up with TRBD2. V shed 6 bases, J shed 5 bases, and the junction held 8 bases outside the gene matches. Germline CDR1 MNHEY, CDR2 SMNVEV (reference sequence). The CDR3 totals 14 residues. In nucleotides, the CDR3 is TGTGCCAGCAGACTGCTAGCGGTGGTAGATACGCAGTATTTT. This codes for CASRLLAVVDTQYF.

The rearrangement uses TRBV14 and TRBJ2-3, with no clear D. The CDR3 contains 13 residues. The germline V gene has CDR1 SGHDN and CDR2 FVKESK. V lost 4 bases and J 5 bases, leaving 10 bases between the germline ends. CDR3 DNA sequence: TGTGCCAGCAGCCTTCGCTCGAAAGATACGCAGTATTTT. This sequence encodes CASSLRSKDTQYF.

The chain couples TRBV10-3 to TRBJ2-2; no clear D. With 4 bases removed from V and 0 bases from J, the gap between germline ends came to 9 bases. Germline CDR1 and CDR2: ENHRY and SYGVKD. The CDR3 extends over 15 amino acids. The DNA of the CDR3 is TGTGCCATCAGTGTGGGCGGAGCGAACACCGGGGAGCTGTTTTTT. Its translation: CAISVGGANTGELFF.

The rearrangement links TRBV6-5 to TRBJ2-7, with TRBD1 matching over 9 bases. The CDR3 runs 13 residues. Germline values: CDR1 MNHEY, CDR2 SVGAGI. V shed 5 bases, J shed 6 bases, and the junction held 5 bases outside the gene matches. The CDR3 DNA follows: TGTGCCAGCAGTAGGGACAGGGTTGGCGAGCAGTACTTC. Translation: CASSRDRVGEQYF.

The V gene is TRBV5-1, the J gene TRBJ1-1; unclear D gene. Germline V gene sequence: CDR1 SGHRS, CDR2 YFSETQ. Trimming left V 0 bases short and J 6 bases short, with 9 bases between. The CDR3 runs to 13 residues. CDR3 sequence reads: CASSLVESAEAFF. The CDR3 nucleotides read TGCGCCAGCAGCTTGGTCGAGTCGGCTGAAGCTTTCTTT.